This TCR beta chain came from a study of blood T cell repertoires in COVID-19. Across the whole study: Sample material is recorded as cDNA or gDNA derived from T cells, B-cell-depleted T cells, or PBMCs.

Per germline, CDR1 LGHNA and CDR2 YSLEER. CDR3 length: 16 amino acids. V was pared by 0 bases and J by 6 bases, with 9 bases of the junction left unmatched. As originally analysed: Researchers report that nucleated cell counts were estimated from reference gene primer amplification. Clones were sequenced by immunoSEQ multiplex PCR, and TCRdb holds only the in-frame ones, with some missing. V and J calls and clone size come straight from that table; D and trimming were deduced from the DNA. The sample records 95,000 to 100,000 clones, less than 85% being singletons. The chain has TRBV4-3 and TRBJ2-7, with TRBD2 matching 9 bases. Material: peripheral blood. The sequence came from a woman aged 65 to 85 with active or convalescent COVID-19. The CDR3 nucleotides are TGCGCCAGCAGCCAAGAGTTTGGCGGGGGGGCGGGCGAGCAGTACTTC. Translating it yields CASSQEFGGGAGEQYF.